The 30 T cell receptor beta chains below all came from one sample that was sequenced in a study of T cells in Graves' hyperthyroidism and ophthalmopathy. RNA transcripts yielded amplified TCR beta CDR3 regions. The HTBI set primed first-round TCR CDR3 RT-PCR. One entry per CDR3 protein results from TCRdb running MiXCR on the multiplex PCR reads. The sample holds over 450,000 distinct CDR3 sequences; around an eighth are singletons and the top ten take 15% to 20%. The sequenced material came from blood. The source is a woman in her late teens or twenties with Graves' hyperthyroidism.

This clonotype appeared a few times. The chain links TRBV9 to TRBJ2-7, with D possibly being TRBD1 or TRBD2 (5 bases each). The germline V and J ends were trimmed by 1 base and 7 bases, with 9 bases remaining between them. The CDR3 is 12 residues long. CDR1 and CDR2 (germline): SGDLS, YYNGEE. CDR3 in amino acids: CASSVRGEEQYF. The CDR3 region has the DNA TGTGCCAGCAGCGTAAGAGGGGAAGAGCAGTACTTC.

This clonotype was recorded a few times. This chain uses TRBV6-5 with TRBJ1-3; weak D call: TRBD1 (6 bases). The CDR3 is 16 amino acids. The V gene lost 2 bases and the J gene lost 2 bases, with 13 bases spanning the gap. Germline CDR1 MNHEY, CDR2 SVGAGI. CDR3: CASSYRYGGAGNTIYF. The CDR3 DNA sequence: TGTGCCAGCAGTTACCGTTATGGGGGCGCTGGAAACACCATATATTTT.

This clonotype has a count of ten or more. The rearrangement joins TRBV30 to TRBJ1-6; no clear D gene. V lost 5 bases and J 7 bases, leaving 15 bases between the germline ends. The CDR3 runs 14 residues. Germline CDR1 and CDR2: GTSNPN and SVGIG (reference sequence). The CDR3 DNA sequence: TGTGCCTGGTGTGCAGTCGTGGGCAATTCACCCCTCCACTTT. It specifies CAWCAVVGNSPLHF.

This clonotype was detected ten times or more. The CDR3 region is CASSFRLTGGTQETQYF. The CDR3 DNA follows: TGTGCCAGCAGCTTTAGATTAACGGGAGGGACTCAAGAGACCCAGTACTTC. The chain uses TRBV5-5 and TRBJ2-5, with 8 bases identical to TRBD2. Germline-derived CDR1 and CDR2 are SGHKS and YYEKEE (reference sequence). The CDR3 has 17 residues. V lost 2 bases, J lost 2 bases, and 11 bases stayed unmatched.

This clonotype was recorded at least ten times. J is TRBJ2-2 and V is TRBV6-2 or TRBV6-3; perhaps TRBD2 as D (6 bases). V was shortened by 6 bases and J by 7 bases, with 18 bases between the two germline ends. The CDR3 covers 15 residues. CDR1 and CDR2 from the germline V gene are MNHEY and SVGEGT. CDR3 DNA: TGTGCCAGCAGCTACCGTCGTGGGAGGAGCGGGGAGCTGTTTTTT. As protein: CASSYRRGRSGELFF.

This clonotype was observed many times. V gene TRBV29-1 combines with J gene TRBJ1-1; no clear D. The CDR3 consists of 12 residues. Germline V gene sequence: CDR1 SQVTM, CDR2 ANQGSEA. V was cut by 0 bases and J by 0 bases, with 2 bases left in between. The CDR3 protein is CSVEEVNTEAFF. The CDR3, as DNA: TGCAGCGTTGAAGAGGTGAACACTGAAGCTTTCTTT.

The rearrangement links TRBV20-1 to TRBJ1-2; 7 positions agree with TRBD1. Germline V gives CDR1 DFQATT, CDR2 SNEGSKA (reference sequence). J lost 6 bases, V lost 5 bases, and 24 bases had no gene match. The CDR3 covers 18 residues. CDR3 sequence: CSAYRGGVGSGGEDGYTF. CDR3 sequence (DNA): TGCAGTGCTTATCGGGGCGGGGTTGGGTCAGGGGGGGAGGATGGCTACACCTTC.

There are many counts of this clonotype. This rearrangement joins TRBV7-2 to TRBJ2-7; 13 nucleotides align to TRBD2. Germline lookup yields CDR1 SGHTA and CDR2 FQGNSA. V lost 4 bases, J lost 6 bases, and 3 bases stayed unmatched. CDR3 size: 14 residues. This CDR3 reads CASSSGLAGAEQYV. In DNA, the CDR3 is TGTGCCAGCAGCTCCGGACTAGCGGGAGCCGAGCAGTACGTC.

The sample holds many counts of this clonotype. V and J are TRBV18 and TRBJ1-5; D gene ambiguous. Trimming cost V 0 bases and J 0 bases, with 9 bases left between them. This CDR3 has 16 residues. From germline, CDR1 is KGHSH and CDR2 LQKENI. For the CDR3, the DNA is TGTGCCAGCTCACCACCAGGCCAGCATAGCAATCAGCCCCAGCATTTT. Protein sequence: CASSPPGQHSNQPQHF.

This clonotype was observed at least ten times. The chain joins TRBV12-3 or TRBV12-4 to TRBJ2-3; D is ambiguous. The ends were cut back, 1 base at V and 2 bases at J, with 7 bases in the middle. CDR3 size: 14 residues. DNA for the CDR3: TGTGCCAGCAGTTTAGAAGCCCTCACAGATACGCAGTATTTT. Amino acids: CASSLEALTDTQYF.

This clonotype was seen repeatedly, ten times or more. CDR3 region: CASSLAGSNYGYTF. CDR3 bases: TGTGCCAGCAGTTTAGCGGGCTCCAACTATGGCTACACCTTC. The chain carries TRBV12-3 or TRBV12-4 and TRBJ1-2; D not resolved. V dropped 0 bases and J dropped 2 bases, with 7 bases sitting between them. This CDR3 comprises 14 residues.

This clonotype was counted at least ten times. The chain is built from TRBV2 and TRBJ1-3; maybe TRBD1 (5 bases). V lost 6 bases and J 6 bases, leaving 18 bases between the germline ends. The CDR3 loop spans 15 amino acids. Germline V gene data show CDR1 as SNHLY and CDR2 as FYNNEI. The CDR3, as DNA: TGTGCCAGCAGCCACACCCCGGGACGTAAAAACACCATATATTTT. Amino acid sequence: CASSHTPGRKNTIYF.

This clonotype was observed many times. The chain has TRBV11-2 and TRBJ2-3; a possible D gene is TRBD2 (6 bases). Trimming shortened V by 5 bases and J by 4 bases, and 16 bases separated the two germline ends. The CDR3 has 15 amino acids. Germline V gene data show CDR1 as SGHAT and CDR2 as FQNNGV. This CDR3 reads CASSPRGIYADTQYF. CDR3 DNA sequence: TGTGCCAGCAGCCCCCGGGGGATTTATGCAGATACGCAGTATTTT.

The rearrangement joins TRBV7-9 to TRBJ2-7, with 7 bases matching TRBD2. Unmatched junction bases numbered 3, after V lost 11 bases and J lost 2 bases. The germline CDR1 and CDR2 sequences are SEHNR and FQNEAQ (reference sequence). CDR3 size: 11 residues. The CDR3 is CACGSAYEQYF. CDR3 nucleotides: TGTGCCTGCGGGAGCGCCTACGAGCAGTACTTC.

This chain joins TRBV11-3 and TRBJ2-7; weak D call: TRBD1 (5 bases). The CDR3 extends over 15 amino acids. Germline V CDR1 and CDR2: SGHNT, YENEEA. V shed 4 bases and J shed 0 bases, with 13 bases lying between them. The CDR3 DNA sequence: TGTGCCAGCAGCTCCCAGGGTGGAGACTCCTACGAGCAGTACTTC. Protein sequence: CASSSQGGDSYEQYF.

In this sample, this clonotype turned up many times. J is TRBJ1-3 and V is TRBV12-3 or TRBV12-4; no firm D call. CDR3 length equals 14 residues. Deletions cut 2 bases from V and 0 bases from J, with 5 bases between. The CDR3 reads CASSLRSSGNTIYF. The CDR3, as DNA: TGTGCCAGCAGTTTACGAAGCTCTGGAAACACCATATATTTT.

The J gene is TRBJ2-3, the V gene TRBV11-2; D is perhaps TRBD1 (6 bases). CDR1 is SGHAT, CDR2 FQNNGV, per germline. With 4 bases removed from V and 6 bases from J, the gap between germline ends came to 17 bases. CDR3 length equals 15 residues. The CDR3 sequence: CASSYRVRAGDTQYF. As DNA, the CDR3 is TGTGCCAGCAGCTACAGGGTGAGGGCTGGGGATACGCAGTATTTT.

This chain's CDR3 is CAIQGQEGPWYGYTF. The CDR3 DNA sequence: TGTGCCATACAGGGACAGGAGGGCCCCTGGTATGGCTACACCTTC. The chain links TRBV10-3 to TRBJ1-2; 8 positions agree with TRBD1. CDR1 and CDR2 from the germline V gene are ENHRY and SYGVKD. The CDR3 is 15 amino acids. J gave up 5 bases and V 9 bases, and 14 bases lay outside the gene matches.

This clonotype has a handful of counts. V and J are TRBV29-1 and TRBJ2-7; 12 positions agree with TRBD2. The length of the CDR3 is 15 residues. Trimming took 2 bases from V and 4 from J; bases not matched to a gene: 6. From germline, CDR1 is SQVTM and CDR2 ANQGSEA. CDR3 nucleotide sequence: TGCAGCGTTGAATACGCTAGCGGGAGGGAATACGAGCAGTACTTC. It codes for CSVEYASGREYEQYF.

This clonotype was seen at least ten times. The chain employs TRBV3-1 and TRBJ2-1; TRBD2 aligns across 8 bases. The CDR3 contains 14 residues. V lost 4 bases, J lost 7 bases, and 6 bases stayed unmatched. CDR1 is LGHDT, CDR2 YNNKEL, per germline (reference sequence). The CDR3 DNA is TGTGCCAGCAGCCTTAGCGGGAAGCGTAATGAGCAGTTCTTC. The encoded protein is CASSLSGKRNEQFF.

V usage is TRBV19 and J usage is TRBJ2-6; D not certain. CDR3 length equals 15 residues. Trimming stripped 6 bases from V and 3 bases from J, with 12 bases between. Germline CDR1 is LNHDA and CDR2 is SQIVND (reference sequence). CDR3 in DNA: TGTGCCAGTAGCCTCAACCCCGGTGGGGCCAACGTCCTGACTTTC. It translates to CASSLNPGGANVLTF. Supplemented by reference TRBV19 and TRBJ2-6, the full variable domain reads DGGITQSPKYLFRKEGQNVTLSCEQNLNHDAMYWYRQDPGQGLRLIYYSQIVNDFQKGDIAEGYSVSREKKESFPLTVTSAQKNPTAFYLCASSLNPGGANVLTFGAGSRLTVL.

This clonotype turned up a few times. The genes are TRBV19 and TRBJ1-1, with unresolved D. Between the trimmed V and J ends, which lost 4 bases and 0 bases, there was a span of 6 bases. This CDR3 is built from 13 residues. The germline gives CDR1 LNHDA, CDR2 SQIVND (reference sequence). CDR3 residues: CASSKGVNTEAFF. CDR3 nucleotide sequence: TGTGCCAGTAGTAAGGGCGTGAACACTGAAGCTTTCTTT.

This clonotype has a count of ten or more. J is TRBJ2-1 and V is TRBV11-2; TRBD2 might be the D (5 bases). In germline, CDR1 is SGHAT, CDR2 FQNNGV. Trimming pared 1 base from V and 5 bases from J, leaving 12 bases between. The CDR3 is 15 amino acids. CDR3 sequence: CASSLASSLHNEQFF. CDR3 sequence (DNA): TGTGCCAGCAGCTTAGCTAGCTCCCTTCACAATGAGCAGTTCTTC. The full variable domain, its missing parts supplied by reference TRBV11-2 and TRBJ2-1, is EAGVAQSPRYKIIEKRQSVAFWCNPISGHATLYWYQQILGQGPKLLIQFQNNGVVDDSQLPKDRFSAERLKGVDSTLKIQPAKLEDSAVYLCASSLASSLHNEQFFGPGTRLTVL.

This clonotype was observed many times. The gene calls are TRBV7-3 and TRBJ2-3; 9 nucleotides match TRBD1. Germline assignment: CDR1 SGHTA and CDR2 FQGTGA. The trim removed 5 bases at V and 5 bases at J, leaving 5 bases unmatched. CDR3 length equals 14 residues. The CDR3 nucleotides read TGTGCCAGCAGCGCACAGGGGGCAAGAGATACGCAGTATTTT. Encoded protein: CASSAQGARDTQYF.

CDR3 sequence: CASRGQGGEQYV. CDR3 coding DNA: TGTGCCAGCAGAGGGCAGGGGGGCGAGCAGTACGTC. The rearrangement links TRBV12-3 or TRBV12-4 to TRBJ2-7; a possible D gene is TRBD1 (7 bases). There are 12 residues in the CDR3. Trimming shortened V by 6 bases and J by 6 bases, and 12 bases separated the two germline ends.

The chain recombines TRBV20-1 with TRBJ1-4; D gene uncertain. CDR1 DFQATT and CDR2 SNEGSKA come from the germline V gene (reference sequence). The V and J ends lost 6 bases and 4 bases respectively, with 18 bases between them. The CDR3 has 15 residues. CDR3 sequence (DNA): TGCAGTGCAGCTACCTTAGGGCGTGATAATGAAAAACTGTTTTTT. Amino acid sequence: CSAATLGRDNEKLFF.

This clonotype was seen at least ten times. A read error may be the cause here, since a much bigger clone is one base away. The V and J genes are TRBV28 and TRBJ1-1, with D uncertain. Germline CDR1 MDHEN, CDR2 SYDVKM. CDR3 length equals 15 residues. In DNA, the CDR3 is TGTGCCAGCAATTTATACGACGCACTGAACACTGAAGCTTTCTTT. It specifies CASNLYDALNTEAFF.

The CDR3 spells CASSLWEIPGEAFF. In DNA form, the CDR3 reads TGTGCCAGCAGTTTATGGGAGATCCCAGGGGAAGCTTTCTTT. This sequence joins TRBV28 and TRBJ1-1; D possibly corresponds to TRBD1 (5 bases). The CDR3 runs 14 residues. With 0 bases removed from V and 8 bases from J, the gap between germline ends came to 13 bases. CDR1 is MDHEN and CDR2 is SYDVKM in the germline V gene.

This clonotype was detected only a few times. The rearrangement joins TRBV2 to TRBJ2-1; D ambiguous. The germline V gene encodes CDR1 SNHLY and CDR2 FYNNEI. V was trimmed by 5 bases and J by 7 bases, leaving 15 bases between them. CDR3 length equals 14 residues. In DNA form, the CDR3 reads TGTGCCAGCAGTTACTCTAGGTCCCAGAATGAGCAGTTCTTC. This codes for CASSYSRSQNEQFF.

This clonotype was detected ten times or more. V usage is TRBV5-1 and J usage is TRBJ1-1; no clear D. V was shortened by 4 bases and J by 1 base, with 11 bases between the two germline ends. Germline V CDR1 and CDR2: SGHRS, YFSETQ. This CDR3 has 14 residues. CDR3 DNA sequence: TGCGCCAGCAGCCCGGAGTTGCGGAACACTGAAGCTTTCTTT. Translated: CASSPELRNTEAFF.